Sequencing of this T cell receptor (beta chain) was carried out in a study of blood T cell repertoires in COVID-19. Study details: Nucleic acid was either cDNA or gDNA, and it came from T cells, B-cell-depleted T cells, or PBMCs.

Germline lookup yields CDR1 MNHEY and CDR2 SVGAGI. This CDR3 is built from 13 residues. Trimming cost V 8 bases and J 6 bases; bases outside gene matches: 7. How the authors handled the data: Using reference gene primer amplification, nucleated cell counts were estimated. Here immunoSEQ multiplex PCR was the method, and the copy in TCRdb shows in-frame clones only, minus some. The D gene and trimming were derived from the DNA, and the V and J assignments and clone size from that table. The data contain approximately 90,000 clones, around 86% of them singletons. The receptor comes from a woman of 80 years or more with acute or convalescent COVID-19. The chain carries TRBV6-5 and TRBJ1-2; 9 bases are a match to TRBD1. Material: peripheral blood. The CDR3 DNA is TGTGCCAGCGCCTCTACAGGGGGCAATGGCTACACCTTC. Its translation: CASASTGGNGYTF.